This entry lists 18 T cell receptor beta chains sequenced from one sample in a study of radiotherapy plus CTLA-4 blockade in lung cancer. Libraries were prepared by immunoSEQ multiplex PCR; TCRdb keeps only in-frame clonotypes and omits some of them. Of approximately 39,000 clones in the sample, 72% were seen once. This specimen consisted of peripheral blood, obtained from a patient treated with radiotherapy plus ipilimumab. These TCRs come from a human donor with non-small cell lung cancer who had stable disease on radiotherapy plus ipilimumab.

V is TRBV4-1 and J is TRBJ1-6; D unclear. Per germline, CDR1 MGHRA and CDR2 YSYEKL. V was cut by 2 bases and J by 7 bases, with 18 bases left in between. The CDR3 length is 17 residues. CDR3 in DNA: TGCGCCAGCAGCCAAATAGATCTCGGGTTTCGCAATTCACCCCTCCACTTT. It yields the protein CASSQIDLGFRNSPLHF.

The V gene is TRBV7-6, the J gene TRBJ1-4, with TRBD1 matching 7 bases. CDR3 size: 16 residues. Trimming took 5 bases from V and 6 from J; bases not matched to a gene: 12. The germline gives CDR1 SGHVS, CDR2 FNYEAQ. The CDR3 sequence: CASSINTGALHEKLFF. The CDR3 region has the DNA TGTGCCAGCAGCATTAACACAGGGGCTTTGCATGAAAAACTGTTTTTT.

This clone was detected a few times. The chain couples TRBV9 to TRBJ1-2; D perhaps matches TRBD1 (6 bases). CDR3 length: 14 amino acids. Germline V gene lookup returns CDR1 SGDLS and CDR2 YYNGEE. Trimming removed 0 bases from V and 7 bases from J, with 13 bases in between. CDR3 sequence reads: CASSVEMRGGGYTF. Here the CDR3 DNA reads TGTGCCAGCAGCGTAGAAATGAGGGGGGGTGGCTACACCTTC.

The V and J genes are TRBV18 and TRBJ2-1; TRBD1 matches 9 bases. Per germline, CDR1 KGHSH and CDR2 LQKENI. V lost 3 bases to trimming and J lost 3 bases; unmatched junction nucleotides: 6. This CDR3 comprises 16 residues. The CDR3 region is CASSPPGQGYYNEQFF. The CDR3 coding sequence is TGTGCCAGCTCACCTCCTGGACAGGGGTACTACAATGAGCAGTTCTTC.

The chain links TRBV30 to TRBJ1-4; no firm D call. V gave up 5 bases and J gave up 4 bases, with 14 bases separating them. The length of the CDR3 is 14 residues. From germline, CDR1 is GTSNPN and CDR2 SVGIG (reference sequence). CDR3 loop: CAWRRASFNEKLFF. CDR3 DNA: TGTGCCTGGCGGAGGGCGTCCTTTAATGAAAAACTGTTTTTT.

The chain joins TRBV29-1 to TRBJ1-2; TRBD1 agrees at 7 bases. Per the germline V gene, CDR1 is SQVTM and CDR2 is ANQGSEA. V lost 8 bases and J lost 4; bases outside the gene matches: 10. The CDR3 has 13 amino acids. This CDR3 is CSLGLSGGYGYTF. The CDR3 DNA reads TGCAGCTTAGGTCTTTCAGGGGGCTATGGCTACACCTTC.

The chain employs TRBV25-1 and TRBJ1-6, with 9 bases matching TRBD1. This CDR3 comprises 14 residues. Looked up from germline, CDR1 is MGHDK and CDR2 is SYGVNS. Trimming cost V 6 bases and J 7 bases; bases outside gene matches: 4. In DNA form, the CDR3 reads TGTGCCAGCAGGTCCGGGACAGGGAATTCACCCCTCCACTTT. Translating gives CASRSGTGNSPLHF.

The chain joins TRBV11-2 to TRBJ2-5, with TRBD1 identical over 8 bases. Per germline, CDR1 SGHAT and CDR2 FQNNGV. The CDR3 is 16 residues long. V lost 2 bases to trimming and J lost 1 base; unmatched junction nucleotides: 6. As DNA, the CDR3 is TGTGCCAGCAGCTTATATACTGGGACAGGCCAAGAGACCCAGTACTTC. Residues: CASSLYTGTGQETQYF.

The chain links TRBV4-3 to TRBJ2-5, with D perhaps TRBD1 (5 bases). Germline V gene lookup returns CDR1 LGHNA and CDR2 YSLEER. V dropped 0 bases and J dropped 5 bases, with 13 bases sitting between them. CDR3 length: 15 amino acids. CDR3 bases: TGCGCCAGCAGCCAAGAAGGGGCTCTGGGGGAGACCCAGTACTTC. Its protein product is CASSQEGALGETQYF.

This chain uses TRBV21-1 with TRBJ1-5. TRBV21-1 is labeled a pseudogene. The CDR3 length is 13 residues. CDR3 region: CASRLHSNQPQHF. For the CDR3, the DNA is TGTGCCAGCAGACTGCATAGCAATCAGCCCCAGCATTTT.

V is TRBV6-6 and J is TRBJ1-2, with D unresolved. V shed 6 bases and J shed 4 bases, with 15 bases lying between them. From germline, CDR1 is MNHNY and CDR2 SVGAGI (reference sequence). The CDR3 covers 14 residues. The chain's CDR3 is CASSTSAGIYGYTF. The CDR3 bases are TGTGCCAGCAGCACATCGGCGGGGATCTATGGCTACACCTTC.

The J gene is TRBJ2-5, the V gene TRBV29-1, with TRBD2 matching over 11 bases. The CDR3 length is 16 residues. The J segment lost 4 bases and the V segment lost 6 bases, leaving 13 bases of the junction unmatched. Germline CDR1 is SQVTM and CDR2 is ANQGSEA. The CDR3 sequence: CSVSLGTSGLRETQYF. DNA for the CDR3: TGCAGCGTCTCCCTCGGGACTAGCGGCCTCCGAGAGACCCAGTACTTC.

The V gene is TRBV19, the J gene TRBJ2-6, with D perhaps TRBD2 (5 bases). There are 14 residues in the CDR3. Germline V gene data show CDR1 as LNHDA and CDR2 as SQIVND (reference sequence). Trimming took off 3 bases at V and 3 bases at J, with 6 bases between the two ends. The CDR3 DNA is TGTGCCAGTAGTATGGGAGTTGGGGCCAACGTCCTGACTTTC. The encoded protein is CASSMGVGANVLTF. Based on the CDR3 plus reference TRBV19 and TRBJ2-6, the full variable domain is DGGITQSPKYLFRKEGQNVTLSCEQNLNHDAMYWYRQDPGQGLRLIYYSQIVNDFQKGDIAEGYSVSREKKESFPLTVTSAQKNPTAFYLCASSMGVGANVLTFGAGSRLTVL.

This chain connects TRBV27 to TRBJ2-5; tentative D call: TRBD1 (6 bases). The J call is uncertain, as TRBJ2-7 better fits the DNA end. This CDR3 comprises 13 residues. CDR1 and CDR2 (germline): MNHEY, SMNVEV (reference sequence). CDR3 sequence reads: CASSFSDSYEQYF. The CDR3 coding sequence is TGTGCCAGCAGTTTCTCGGACAGCTACGAGCAGTACTTC.

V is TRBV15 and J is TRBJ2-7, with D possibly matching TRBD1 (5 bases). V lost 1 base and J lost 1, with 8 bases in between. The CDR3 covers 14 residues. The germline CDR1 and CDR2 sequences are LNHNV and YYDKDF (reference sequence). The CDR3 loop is CATSRGGPSYEQYF. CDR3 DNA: TGTGCCACCAGCAGAGGGGGCCCGTCCTACGAGCAGTACTTC. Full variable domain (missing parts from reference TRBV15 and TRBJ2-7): DAMVIQNPRYQVTQFGKPVTLSCSQTLNHNVMYWYQQKSSQAPKLLFHYYDKDFNNEADTPDNFQSRRPNTSFCFLDIRSPGLGDTAMYLCATSRGGPSYEQYFGPGTRLTVT.

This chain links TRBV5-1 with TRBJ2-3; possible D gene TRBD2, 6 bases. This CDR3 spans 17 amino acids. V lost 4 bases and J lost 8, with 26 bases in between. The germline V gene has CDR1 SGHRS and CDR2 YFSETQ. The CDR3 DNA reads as TGCGCCAGCAGCCGACTACTGGGGGACTTGGTTGAGGGTACGCAGTATTTT. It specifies CASSRLLGDLVEGTQYF.

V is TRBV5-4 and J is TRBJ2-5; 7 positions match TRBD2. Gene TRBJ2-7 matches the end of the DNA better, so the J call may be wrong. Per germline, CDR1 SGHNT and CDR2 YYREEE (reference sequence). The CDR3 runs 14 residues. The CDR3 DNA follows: TGTGCCAGCAGCGCCGGGACTAAGGGATACGAGCAGTACTTC. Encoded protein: CASSAGTKGYEQYF.

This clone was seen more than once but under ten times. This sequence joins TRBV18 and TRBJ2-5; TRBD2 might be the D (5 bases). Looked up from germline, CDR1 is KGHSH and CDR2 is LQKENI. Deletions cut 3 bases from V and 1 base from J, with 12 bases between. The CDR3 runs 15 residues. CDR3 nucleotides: TGTGCCAGCTCACCGCAGCCGGGGTCCCAAGAGACCCAGTACTTC. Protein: CASSPQPGSQETQYF. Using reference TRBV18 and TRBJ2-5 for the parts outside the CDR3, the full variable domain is NAGVMQNPRHLVRRRGQEARLRCSPMKGHSHVYWYRQLPEEGLKFMVYLQKENIIDESGMPKERFSAEFPKEGPSILRIQQVVRGDSAAYFCASSPQPGSQETQYFGPGTRLLVL.